The 5 T cell receptor beta chains listed next were all sequenced from one sample in a study of cytomegalovirus exposure and HLA in healthy donors. The PCR was carried out with 60 Vbeta primers and 13 Jbeta primers. Produced via immunoSEQ multiplex PCR; TCRdb's table is partial and in-frame only. The sample shows approximately 58,000 clones, and 3.6% sits with its ten largest clones. The sample comprised PBMCs. The receptors were sampled from a woman in her late teens or twenties in good health and CMV-seronegative.

The genes are TRBV28 and TRBJ2-4, with D maybe TRBD2 (5 bases). V was clipped by 3 bases and J by 1 base, with 10 bases between them. The CDR3 is made up of 15 amino acids. CDR1 is MDHEN, CDR2 SYDVKM, per germline. CDR3 sequence (DNA): TGTGCCAGCAGTTTGGACTCCGCGGCCAAAAACATTCAGTACTTC. Translated, it gives CASSLDSAAKNIQYF.

The V and J genes are TRBV10-1 and TRBJ2-7, with a weak D call TRBD1 (5 bases). Per germline, CDR1 WNHNN and CDR2 SYGVQD (reference sequence). Trimming cost V 11 bases and J 0 bases, with 29 bases left between them. The CDR3 consists of 18 residues. This CDR3 reads CARAIGFSAGSCSYEQYF. The CDR3 nucleotides are TGCGCCCGGGCAATCGGTTTCAGTGCAGGGTCCTGCTCCTACGAGCAGTACTTC.

V and J are TRBV4-1 and TRBJ1-6; tentative D call: TRBD1 (5 bases). The germline CDR1 and CDR2 sequences are MGHRA and YSYEKL. This CDR3 is built from 17 residues. V dropped 1 base and J dropped 4 bases, with 14 bases sitting between them. The DNA of the CDR3 is TGCGCCAGCAGCCAAGCGAGCAGGGCCCAATATAATTCACCCCTCCACTTT. Translating gives CASSQASRAQYNSPLHF.

The chain couples TRBV6-1 to TRBJ1-1, with TRBD1 as a possible D gene (6 bases). The V end was cut by 6 bases, the J end by 4 bases, with 15 bases between. The CDR3 totals 14 residues. Germline V CDR1 and CDR2: MNHNS, SASEGT. The CDR3 nucleotides are TGTGCCAGCAGACTAACAGGGCAGTCCACTGAAGCTTTCTTT. Encoded protein: CASRLTGQSTEAFF.

The J gene is TRBJ1-1, the V gene TRBV6-5; D perhaps matches TRBD1 (6 bases). The V gene lost 6 bases and the J gene lost 5 bases, with 16 bases spanning the gap. Per germline, CDR1 MNHEY and CDR2 SVGAGI. CDR3 length: 14 amino acids. DNA of the CDR3: TGTGCCAGCAGATTACAGGGTGGTGGGACTGAAGCTTTCTTT. Translation: CASRLQGGGTEAFF.